This T cell receptor (beta chain) is drawn from a study of CD8+CD57+ T cells in acquired aplastic anemia. Study at large: Sorted cells (CD4+ and CD8+) yielded DNA amounts that averaged about 3.4 ug. Healthy donors had, on average, approximately 11 million reads for their CD4+ cells. Study-wide findings and caveats: Patients and controls turned out to have 25 to 35 CD8+ CDR3 sequences in common. No significant difference in CD8+ Simpson's diversity was found between patients and controls.

The table lists this clonotype with many counts. Its antigen is unknown. The CDR3 has 16 amino acids. Germline CDR1 DFQATT, CDR2 SNEGSKA (reference sequence). Trimming removed 1 base at V and 0 bases at J, with 12 bases between. It was genomic DNA that served as the template for profiling TCR beta VDJ and CDR3. TCRdb reprocessed the reads via MiXCR and lists one record per CDR3 protein. This table has about 210,000 distinct CDR3 sequences, roughly 35% appearing once. The chain carries TRBV20-1 and TRBJ2-2; tentative D call: TRBD2 (6 bases). The receptor was isolated from a human donor in good health, serving as a control. The sample consisted of sorted CD4+, CD8+, or CD8+CD57+ T cells (not recorded which) from PBMCs. The CDR3 reads CSARASGRSNTGELFF. CDR3 sequence (DNA): TGCAGTGCTAGAGCCAGCGGGCGATCGAACACCGGGGAGCTGTTTTTT.